The sequence of this T cell receptor beta chain was determined in a study of human T cells and chemical hapten exposure. The overall study: There were per-sample TCR yield variations, arising mainly from small pooled library volume differences.

This clonotype was found many times. Its matching antigen is unknown. The time point is: patch test 2, 6 weeks after DPC sensitization. Treatment denoted: therapeutic diphenylcyclopropenone sensitization with weekly scalp DPC. Unseparated into fractions, whole blood served as the source from which total RNA was extracted. Using its own MiXCR run on the RACE reads, TCRdb lists one record per CDR3 protein. The sample carries 360,000 or so distinct CDR3 sequences, over 6% recorded once. Germline CDR1 reads DFQATT; CDR2 reads SNEGSKA (reference sequence). This CDR3 spans 14 amino acids. Trimming took 1 base from V and 2 from J, leaving 9 bases between them. Points from the study as a whole: Expanded TCR sets contained significantly more large CDR3 similarity clusters than controls. Since the donors had alopecia, their immune response may not be the same as that of healthy people.

This sample comprised whole blood, obtained in connection with sensitization to the hapten diphenylcyclopropenone (DPC). The source of this sequence is a woman younger than 30 with alopecia areata. Some clones in this sample may be carry-over from other donors' samples. This chain joins TRBV20-1 and TRBJ1-5; D possibly corresponds to TRBD1 (6 bases). CDR3 nucleotide sequence: TGCAGTGCTAGAGCAGGGGACGGCAATCAGCCCCAGCATTTT. Translating it yields CSARAGDGNQPQHF.